This T cell receptor beta chain was observed in a study of response to subunit inactivated influenza vaccine. This CDR3 has 17 amino acids. Germline V gene lookup returns CDR1 SGHTA and CDR2 FQGNSA. Between the trimmed V and J ends, which lost 1 base and 4 bases, there was a span of 16 bases. General study results and limits: Researchers suggested that each seasonal influenza vaccination recruits few new T cells.

Using its own MiXCR run on the RT-PCR reads, TCRdb lists one record per CDR3 protein. Of fewer than 600,000 distinct CDR3 sequences in the sample, approximately 6.9% were seen once. This clonotype was seen more than once but under ten times. Its target is not known. This receptor was identified in a man aged 50-75 years who received an inactivated influenza vaccine. The sequencing used PBMCs from blood, collected around 25 months after vaccination. This chain uses TRBV7-2 with TRBJ2-2; D tentatively reads TRBD1 or TRBD2 (5 bases each). CDR3 bases: TGTGCCAGCAGCTTAGGAGCCCCGGGGCCCACCACCGGGGAGCTGTTTTTT. Encoded protein: CASSLGAPGPTTGELFF.